Listed here is a single T cell receptor beta chain. The antigen remains unidentified. This sample was included in a study of blood T cells in healthy people across ages. With a J-beta primer mix and a sample-barcoded 5' primer, a second PCR ran roughly 6 to 11 cycles. TCRdb used MiXCR to reprocess the 5' RACE reads, holding one entry per CDR3 protein. This table has around 1,600,000 distinct CDR3 sequences, 40% to 45% appearing once. Broader study findings: Per million T cells, TCR beta diversity dropped roughly linearly as age increased. Because sorting was not performed, PBMCs prevented conclusive naive versus antigen-experienced comparison.

The donors, all healthy, were Caucasians living in Russia, aged about 6 to 100. The sample taken for sequencing was blood. The clonotype comes from a woman in her late teens or twenties in good health.

The CDR3 reads CASRPQAPLGGYTF. DNA for the CDR3: TGTGCCAGCAGACCTCAGGCCCCGCTTGGTGGCTACACCTTC. J is TRBJ1-2 and V is TRBV12-3 or TRBV12-4; D gene ambiguous. This CDR3 comprises 14 residues. V gave up 6 bases and J gave up 7 bases, with 18 bases separating them.